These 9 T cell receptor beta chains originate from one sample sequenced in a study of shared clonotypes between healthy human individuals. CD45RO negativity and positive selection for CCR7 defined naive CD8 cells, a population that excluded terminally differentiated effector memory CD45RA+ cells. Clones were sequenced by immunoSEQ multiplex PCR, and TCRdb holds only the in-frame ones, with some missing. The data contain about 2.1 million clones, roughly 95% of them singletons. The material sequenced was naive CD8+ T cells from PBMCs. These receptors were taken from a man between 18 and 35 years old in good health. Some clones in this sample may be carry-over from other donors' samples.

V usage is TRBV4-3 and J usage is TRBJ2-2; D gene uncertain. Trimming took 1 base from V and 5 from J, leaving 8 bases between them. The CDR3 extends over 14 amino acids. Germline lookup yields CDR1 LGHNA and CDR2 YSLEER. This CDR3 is CASSQVAPTGELFF. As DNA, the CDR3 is TGCGCCAGCAGCCAAGTTGCGCCGACCGGGGAGCTGTTTTTT.

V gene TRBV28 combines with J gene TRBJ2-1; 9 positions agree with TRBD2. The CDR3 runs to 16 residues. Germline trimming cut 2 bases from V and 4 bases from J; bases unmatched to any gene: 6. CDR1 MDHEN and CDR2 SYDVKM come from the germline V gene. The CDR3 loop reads CASSLVLAGMYNEQFF. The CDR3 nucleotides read TGTGCCAGCAGTTTAGTACTAGCGGGTATGTACAATGAGCAGTTCTTC.

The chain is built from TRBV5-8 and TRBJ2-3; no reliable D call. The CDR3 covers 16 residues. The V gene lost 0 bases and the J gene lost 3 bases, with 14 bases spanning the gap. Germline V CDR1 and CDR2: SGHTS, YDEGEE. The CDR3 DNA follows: TGTGCCAGCAGCTTGGAGTCGTCGGGTTTTACAGATACGCAGTATTTT. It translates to CASSLESSGFTDTQYF.

This chain's CDR3 is CASSLFGLGEYEQYF. CDR3 DNA sequence: TGCGCCAGCAGCTTGTTCGGGCTGGGAGAATACGAGCAGTACTTC. The genes are TRBV5-1 and TRBJ2-7; D is possibly TRBD2 (5 bases). Germline loops: CDR1 SGHRS, CDR2 YFSETQ. The CDR3 is made up of 15 amino acids. V lost 1 base, J lost 4 bases, and 15 bases lay in between.

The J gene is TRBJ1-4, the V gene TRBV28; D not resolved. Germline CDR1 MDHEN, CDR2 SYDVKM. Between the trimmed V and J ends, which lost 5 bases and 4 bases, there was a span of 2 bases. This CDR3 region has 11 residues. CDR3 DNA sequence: TGTGCCAGCAGTGATAATGAAAAACTGTTTTTT. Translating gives CASSDNEKLFF.

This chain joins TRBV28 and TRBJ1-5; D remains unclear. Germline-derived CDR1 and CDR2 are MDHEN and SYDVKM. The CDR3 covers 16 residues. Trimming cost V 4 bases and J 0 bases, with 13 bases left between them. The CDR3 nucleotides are TGTGCCAGCAGTTCACGGGTGCAGTATAGCAATCAGCCCCAGCATTTT. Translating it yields CASSSRVQYSNQPQHF.

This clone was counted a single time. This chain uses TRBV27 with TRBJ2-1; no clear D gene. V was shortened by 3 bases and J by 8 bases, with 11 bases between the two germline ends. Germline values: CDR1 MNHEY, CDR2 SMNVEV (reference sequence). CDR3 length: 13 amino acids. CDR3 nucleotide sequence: TGTGCCAGCAGTTTCCTAGTATCCCATGAGCAGTTCTTC. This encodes CASSFLVSHEQFF.

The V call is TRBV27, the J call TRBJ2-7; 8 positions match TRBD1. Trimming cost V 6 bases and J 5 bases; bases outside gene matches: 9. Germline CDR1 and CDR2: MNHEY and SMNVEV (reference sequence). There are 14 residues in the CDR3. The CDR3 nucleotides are TGTGCCAGCAGGTTGCTGGGACAGGCCCACGAGCAGTACTTC. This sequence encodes CASRLLGQAHEQYF.

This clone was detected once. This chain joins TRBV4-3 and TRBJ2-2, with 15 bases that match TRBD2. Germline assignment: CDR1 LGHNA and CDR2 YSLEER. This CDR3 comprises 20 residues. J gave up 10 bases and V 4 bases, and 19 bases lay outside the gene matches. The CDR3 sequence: CASSLKSRTSGRGRKVELFF. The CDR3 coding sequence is TGCGCCAGCAGCCTTAAAAGTAGGACTAGCGGGAGGGGGCGGAAGGTGGAGCTGTTTTTT.